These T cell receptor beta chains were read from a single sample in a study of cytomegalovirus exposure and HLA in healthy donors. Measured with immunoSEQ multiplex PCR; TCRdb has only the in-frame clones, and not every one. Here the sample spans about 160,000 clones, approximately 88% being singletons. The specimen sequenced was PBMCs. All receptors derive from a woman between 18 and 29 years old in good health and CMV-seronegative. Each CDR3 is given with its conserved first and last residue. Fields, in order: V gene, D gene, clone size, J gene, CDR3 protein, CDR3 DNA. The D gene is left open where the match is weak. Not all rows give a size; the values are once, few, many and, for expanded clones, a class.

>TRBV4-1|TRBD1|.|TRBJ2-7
CASSQDEAWTGGFYEQYF
TGCGCCAGCAGCCAAGACGAAGCTTGGACAGGGGGATTCTACGAGCAGTACTTC
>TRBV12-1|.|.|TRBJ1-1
CASSLPGHYEAFF
TGTGCCAGCAGCTTACCGGGACACTATGAAGCTTTCTTT
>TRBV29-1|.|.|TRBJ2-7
CSGGEGEQYF
TGCAGCGGGGGGGAAGGCGAGCAGTACTTC
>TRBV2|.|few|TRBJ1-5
CASTPLSSQPQHF
TGTGCCAGCACCCCCCTGAGTAGTCAGCCCCAGCATTTT
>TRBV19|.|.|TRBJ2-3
CASSIAGGSTDTQYF
TGTGCCAGTAGTATAGCCGGGGGAAGCACAGATACGCAGTATTTT
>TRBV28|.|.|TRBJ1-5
CASRLTSGQPQHF
TGTGCCAGCCGTCTTACCTCGGGACAGCCCCAGCATTTT
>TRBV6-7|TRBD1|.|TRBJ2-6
CARCTRDRSSGANVLTF
TGTGCCAGATGTACCCGGGACAGGAGCTCTGGGGCCAACGTCCTGACTTTC
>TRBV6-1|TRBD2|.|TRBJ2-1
CASSESGLAGGLTDNEQFF
TGTGCCAGCAGTGAAAGTGGACTAGCGGGGGGCCTAACCGACAATGAGCAGTTCTTC
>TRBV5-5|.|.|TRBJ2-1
CASRFTGIDEQFF
TGTGCCAGCAGGTTTACAGGGATAGATGAGCAGTTCTTC
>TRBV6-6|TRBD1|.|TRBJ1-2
CASSYGTGRGYTF
TGTGCCAGCAGTTACGGGACAGGAAGGGGCTACACCTTC
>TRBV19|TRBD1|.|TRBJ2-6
CASSNTGAGANVLTF
TGTGCCAGTAGCAACACAGGGGCTGGGGCCAACGTCCTGACTTTC
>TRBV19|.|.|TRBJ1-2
CASSIPGSHGYTF
TGTGCCAGTAGTATCCCAGGGTCCCATGGCTACACCTTC
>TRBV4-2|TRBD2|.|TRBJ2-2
CASSSGLGWANTGELFF
TGTGCCAGCAGCTCGGGACTAGGTTGGGCGAACACCGGGGAGCTGTTTTTT
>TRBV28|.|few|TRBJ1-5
CASSGGSAFRSNQPQHF
TGTGCCAGCAGTGGGGGGTCGGCATTCCGATCCAATCAGCCCCAGCATTTT
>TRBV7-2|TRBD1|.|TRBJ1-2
CASTRTGGNYGYTF
TGTGCCAGCACCCGGACAGGGGGGAACTATGGCTACACCTTC
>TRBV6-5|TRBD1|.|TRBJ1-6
CASTATGGSPLHF
TGTGCCAGCACCGCGACAGGGGGTTCACCCCTCCACTTT
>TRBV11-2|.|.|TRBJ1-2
CASSLDFGAGYGYTF
TGTGCCAGCAGCTTAGATTTTGGGGCAGGGTATGGCTACACCTTC
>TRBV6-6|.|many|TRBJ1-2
CASSPTENYGYTF
TGTGCCAGCAGTCCTACTGAGAACTATGGCTACACCTTC
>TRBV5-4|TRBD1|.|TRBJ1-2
CASSLGQGHTF
TGTGCCAGCAGTCTTGGACAGGGGCACACCTTC
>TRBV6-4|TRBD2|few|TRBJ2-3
CASSEAGGTDTQYF
TGTGCCAGCAGTGAAGCGGGGGGCACAGATACGCAGTATTTT
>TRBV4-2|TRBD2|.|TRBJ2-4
CASSPLGTSGGHQAKNSQYF
TGTGCCAGCAGCCCACTCGGGACTAGCGGGGGGCACCAAGCCAAAAACAGTCAGTACTTC
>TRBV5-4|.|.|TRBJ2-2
CASGLLAGRGYTGELFF
TGTGCCAGCGGCTTACTCGCAGGGCGTGGGTACACCGGGGAGCTGTTTTTT
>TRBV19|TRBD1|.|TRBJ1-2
CASSDRDRYGYTF
TGTGCCAGTAGCGACCGGGACAGGTATGGCTACACCTTC
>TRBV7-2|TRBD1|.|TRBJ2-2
CASSFRTGGNTGELFF
TGTGCCAGCAGCTTCCGGACAGGGGGTAACACCGGGGAGCTGTTTTTT
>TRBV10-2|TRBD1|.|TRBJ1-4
CASSPGTGYEKLFF
TGCGCCAGCAGTCCCGGGACAGGGTATGAAAAACTGTTTTTT
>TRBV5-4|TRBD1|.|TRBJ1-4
CATRPGTGGVATNEKLFF
TGTGCCACCCGCCCCGGGACAGGGGGAGTTGCAACTAATGAAAAACTGTTTTTT
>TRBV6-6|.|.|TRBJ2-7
CASSQARGSSYEQYF
TGTGCCAGCAGTCAGGCGAGGGGGAGCTCCTACGAGCAGTACTTC
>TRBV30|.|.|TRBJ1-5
CAWSQSAGNQPQHF
TGTGCCTGGAGTCAGTCCGCGGGGAATCAGCCCCAGCATTTT
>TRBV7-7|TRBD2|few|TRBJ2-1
CASSLGRGGDGTYNEQFF
TGTGCCAGCAGCTTAGGCCGGGGGGGCGATGGGACCTACAATGAGCAGTTCTTC
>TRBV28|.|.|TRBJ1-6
CASSPARVSYNSPLHF
TGTGCCAGCAGTCCCGCGCGGGTCTCCTATAATTCACCCCTCCACTTT
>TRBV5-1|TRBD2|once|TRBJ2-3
CASSPGGEADTQYF
TGCGCCAGCAGCCCGGGGGGTGAGGCAGATACGCAGTATTTT
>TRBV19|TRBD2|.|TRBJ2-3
CASSMQPGLATDTQYF
TGTGCCAGTAGTATGCAACCCGGACTAGCGACAGATACGCAGTATTTT
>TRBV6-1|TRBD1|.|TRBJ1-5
CASSEAGTGHF
TGTGCCAGCAGTGAAGCGGGGACAGGTCATTTT
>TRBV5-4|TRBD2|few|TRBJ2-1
CASSLAAGGHGNEQFF
TGTGCCAGCAGCTTGGCAGCGGGGGGGCACGGCAATGAGCAGTTCTTC
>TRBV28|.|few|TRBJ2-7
CASQVAHYEQYF
TGTGCCAGCCAGGTGGCCCATTACGAGCAGTACTTC
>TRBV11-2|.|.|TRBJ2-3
CASSNLAYTDTQYF
TGTGCCAGCAGCAATCTAGCATACACAGATACGCAGTATTTT
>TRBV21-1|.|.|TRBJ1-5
CACPDSHNQPQHF
TGTGCCTGCCCGGACAGCCACAATCAGCCCCAGCATTTT
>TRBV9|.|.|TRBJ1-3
CASSVQNSGNTIYF
TGTGCCAGCAGCGTTCAAAACTCTGGAAACACCATATATTTT
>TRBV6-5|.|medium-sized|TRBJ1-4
CASSHGGGGEKLFF
TGTGCCAGCAGTCACGGGGGTGGCGGGGAAAAACTGTTTTTT
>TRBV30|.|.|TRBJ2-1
CAWRVTGKWANEQFF
TGTGCCTGGAGGGTTACAGGGAAGTGGGCGAATGAGCAGTTCTTC
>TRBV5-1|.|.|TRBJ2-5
CASSRGTSGGETQYF
TGCGCCAGCAGCAGAGGGACCAGTGGGGGGGAGACCCAGTACTTC
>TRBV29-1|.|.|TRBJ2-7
CSVSRGYEQYF
TGCAGCGTTTCCAGGGGCTACGAGCAGTACTTC
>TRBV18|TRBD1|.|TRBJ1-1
CASSTGGVNTEAFF
TGTGCCAGCTCCACAGGGGGAGTAAACACTGAAGCTTTCTTT
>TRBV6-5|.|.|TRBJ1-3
CASSRTVSSGNTIYF
TGTGCCAGCAGTCGGACAGTGAGCTCTGGAAACACCATATATTTT
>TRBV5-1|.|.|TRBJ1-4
CASSLAGATNEKLFF
TGCGCCAGCAGCTTGGCCGGAGCAACTAATGAAAAACTGTTTTTT
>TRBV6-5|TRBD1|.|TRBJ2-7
CASRAGQGKQYF
TGTGCCAGCAGGGCAGGACAGGGCAAGCAGTACTTC
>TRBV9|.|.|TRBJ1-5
CASSLPAQHF
TGTGCCAGCAGCCTACCCGCCCAGCATTTT
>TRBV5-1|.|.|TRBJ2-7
CASSLGGRGMYEQYF
TGCGCCAGCAGCTTGGGAGGCAGGGGCATGTACGAGCAGTACTTC
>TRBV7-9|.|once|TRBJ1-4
CASSLGFFGSRTNEKLFF
TGTGCCAGCAGCTTAGGTTTTTTTGGGAGCCGGACTAATGAAAAACTGTTTTTT